The next 27 T cell receptor beta chains were all read from a single sample in a study of CD8 T cells in ankylosing spondylitis. These TCRs are of unknown antigen specificity. General observations from the study: Characteristic of ankylosing spondylitis blood, it appeared, was a TCR beta motif comprising fewer than 10 highly homologous variants.

TCRdb reanalysed the 5' RACE reads using MiXCR and keeps one entry per CDR3 protein. The sample records some 400,000 distinct CDR3 sequences, 20% to 25% being singletons. Material for sequencing was blood, either unsorted or a sorted T cell fraction (not recorded which). These receptors all come from a male donor with ankylosing spondylitis.

This clonotype occurred a few times. The chain couples TRBV4-3 to TRBJ2-2, with D possibly TRBD2 on 5 matching bases. There are 14 residues in the CDR3. CDR1 is LGHNA and CDR2 is YSLEER in the germline V gene. Trimming took 3 bases from V and 5 from J, leaving 10 bases between them. CDR3 in amino acids: CASSQGVRTGELFF. DNA of the CDR3: TGCGCCAGCAGCCAGGGAGTGAGGACCGGGGAGCTGTTTTTT.

This rearrangement joins TRBV4-1 to TRBJ1-5, with TRBD1 matching 8 bases. With 6 bases clipped from V and 1 base from J, the junction kept 8 bases outside the gene matches. Germline assignment: CDR1 MGHRA and CDR2 YSYEKL. The CDR3 length is 16 residues. This CDR3 reads CASRRYQGASNQPQHF. The CDR3 nucleotides are TGCGCCAGCAGACGATATCAGGGGGCGAGCAATCAGCCCCAGCATTTT.

For this clonotype: One end of the junction does not line up with germline, which may come from a read error. The gene calls are TRBV7-6 and TRBJ2-1; 10 bases align to TRBD2. This CDR3 is 17 amino acids long. Germline-derived CDR1 and CDR2 are SGHVS and FNYEAQ. CDR3 loop: CASSVAGTSVTYNEQFF. For the CDR3, the DNA is TGTGCCAGCAGCGTAGCGGGGACTAGCGTAACCTACAATGAGCAGTTCTTC.

This clonotype was observed a few times. The chain combines TRBV28 with TRBJ1-1; tentative D call: TRBD1 (6 bases). The CDR3 runs to 16 residues. CDR1 is MDHEN, CDR2 SYDVKM, per germline. The V and J ends lost 6 bases and 0 bases respectively, with 17 bases between them. CDR3 nucleotides: TGTGCCAGCAGACCTCCAACAGGGATAATGAACACTGAAGCTTTCTTT. Its protein is CASRPPTGIMNTEAFF.

The V gene is TRBV7-9, the J gene TRBJ1-4; 8 bases are shared with TRBD1. V lost 5 bases, J lost 1 base, and 3 bases stayed unmatched. Germline V gives CDR1 SEHNR, CDR2 FQNEAQ (reference sequence). This CDR3 spans 15 amino acids. The CDR3 loop reads CASSHDRGTNEKLFF. CDR3 nucleotides: TGTGCCAGCAGCCACGACAGGGGAACTAATGAAAAACTGTTTTTT.

CDR3 sequence reads: CASSKPGLNNEQFF. Written as DNA, the CDR3 is TGTGCCAGCAGCAAACCGGGGTTAAACAATGAGCAGTTCTTC. This chain joins TRBV6-1 and TRBJ2-1, with D perhaps TRBD2 (5 bases). CDR1 and CDR2 (germline): MNHNS, SASEGT. V lost 6 bases and J 5 bases, leaving 14 bases between the germline ends. The CDR3 length is 14 residues.

The rearrangement uses TRBV12-3 or TRBV12-4 and TRBJ2-7; D assignment may be TRBD1 or TRBD2 (5 bases each). The ends were cut back, 8 bases at V and 2 bases at J, with 16 bases in the middle. The CDR3 totals 14 residues. Here the CDR3 DNA reads TGTGCCAGCGGTTCGGGGCGGATTCCCTACGAGCAGTACTTC. Residues: CASGSGRIPYEQYF.

The rearrangement uses TRBV5-5 and TRBJ2-7, with TRBD2 matching 7 bases. Germline V gene sequence: CDR1 SGHKS, CDR2 YYEKEE (reference sequence). J gave up 4 bases and V 0 bases, and 7 bases lay outside the gene matches. The CDR3 spans 15 residues. The CDR3 DNA follows: TGTGCCAGCAGCTTGGGGACTAGATCCCAATACGAGCAGTACTTC. It translates to CASSLGTRSQYEQYF.

This clonotype was counted only a few times. The genes are TRBV28 and TRBJ1-3, with D unclear. The CDR3 is 13 amino acids. Per the germline V gene, CDR1 is MDHEN and CDR2 is SYDVKM. V lost 8 bases and J lost 0, with 8 bases in between. The DNA for the CDR3 is TGTGCCAGCGCTTACGCCTCTGGAAACACCATATATTTT. Encoded protein: CASAYASGNTIYF. Based on the CDR3 plus reference TRBV28 and TRBJ1-3, the full variable domain is DVKVTQSSRYLVKRTGEKVFLECVQDMDHENMFWYRQDPGLGLRLIYFSYDVKMKEKGDIPEGYSVSREKKERFSLILESASTNQTSMYLCASAYASGNTIYFGEGSWLTVV.

The table lists this clonotype with a few counts. V is TRBV12-5 and J is TRBJ2-1; D is ambiguous. Trimming pared 6 bases from V and 12 bases from J, leaving 18 bases between. Germline assignment: CDR1 LGHNT and CDR2 FRNRAP. This CDR3 is built from 13 residues. CDR3 loop: CASGPSTIMRQFF. The CDR3 region has the DNA TGTGCTAGTGGCCCTTCAACGATCATGAGGCAGTTCTTC.

The chain uses TRBV3-1 and TRBJ1-2; unclear D gene. The V end lost 2 bases, the J end lost 1 base, and 2 bases lay between the germline ends. The CDR3 covers 12 residues. The germline V gene has CDR1 LGHDT and CDR2 YNNKEL (reference sequence). The CDR3 region is CASSQNNYGYTF. In DNA, the CDR3 is TGTGCCAGCAGCCAAAATAACTATGGCTACACCTTC.

This clonotype showed up just a few times. The J gene is TRBJ2-7, the V gene TRBV7-9, with D unresolved. CDR1 and CDR2 (germline): SEHNR, FQNEAQ (reference sequence). The CDR3 runs 15 residues. Trimming removed 5 bases from V and 3 bases from J, with 17 bases in between. Here the CDR3 reads CASSLVGGKNYEQYF. CDR3 DNA sequence: TGTGCCAGCAGCCTAGTTGGTGGAAAGAACTACGAGCAGTACTTC. The full variable domain, completed using reference TRBV7-9 and TRBJ2-7, is DTGVSQNPRHKITKRGQNVTFRCDPISEHNRLYWYRQTLGQGPEFLTYFQNEAQLEKSRLLSDRFSAERPKGSFSTLEIQRTEQGDSAMYLCASSLVGGKNYEQYFGPGTRLTVT.

This clonotype turned up a few times. The CDR3 DNA follows: TGTGCCAGCTCACCCGGGACCCCCGAACCCGACGAAGCTTTCTTT. Protein product: CASSPGTPEPDEAFF. V is TRBV18 and J is TRBJ1-1; possible D gene TRBD1, 5 bases. Germline V gene data show CDR1 as KGHSH and CDR2 as LQKENI. The ends were cut back, 3 bases at V and 8 bases at J, with 19 bases in the middle. The CDR3 totals 15 residues.

The rearrangement joins TRBV5-1 to TRBJ1-5, with D possibly matching TRBD1 (5 bases). Germline V CDR1 and CDR2: SGHRS, YFSETQ. V was clipped by 4 bases and J by 7 bases, with 12 bases between them. This CDR3 has 13 amino acids. The CDR3 reads CASSRDAGQPQHF. The CDR3 DNA follows: TGCGCCAGCAGCCGGGACGCCGGACAGCCCCAGCATTTT.

The V call is TRBV28, the J call TRBJ2-1; perhaps TRBD1 as D (6 bases). Trimming stripped 6 bases from V and 4 bases from J, with 16 bases between. The CDR3 length is 15 residues. Germline V lookup: CDR1 MDHEN, CDR2 SYDVKM. For the CDR3, the DNA is TGTGCCAGCAGCATACAGGGTGATCGGTACAATGAGCAGTTCTTC. Protein product: CASSIQGDRYNEQFF. Based on the CDR3 plus reference TRBV28 and TRBJ2-1, the full variable domain is DVKVTQSSRYLVKRTGEKVFLECVQDMDHENMFWYRQDPGLGLRLIYFSYDVKMKEKGDIPEGYSVSREKKERFSLILESASTNQTSMYLCASSIQGDRYNEQFFGPGTRLTVL.

DNA of the CDR3: TGTGCCAGCAGCTTGGGCACCTATGAAAAACTGTTTTTT. This codes for CASSLGTYEKLFF. The chain is built from TRBV11-2 and TRBJ1-4; no clear D. The CDR3 length is 13 residues. Germline V lookup: CDR1 SGHAT, CDR2 FQNNGV. V gave up 3 bases and J gave up 6 bases, with 8 bases separating them.

J is TRBJ2-6 and V is TRBV6-2 or TRBV6-3; D gene unclear. Trimming stripped 9 bases from V and 2 bases from J, with 20 bases between. The germline CDR1 and CDR2 sequences are MNHEY and SVGEGT. The CDR3 is 17 residues long. CDR3 nucleotide sequence: TGTGCCAGTCATTCCTACTCGGGCTCCGCTGGGGCCAACGTCCTGACTTTC. This codes for CASHSYSGSAGANVLTF.

This clonotype was counted only a few times. The rearrangement joins TRBV29-1 to TRBJ1-2; 9 bases match TRBD1. The CDR3 contains 14 residues. Trimming took 6 bases from V and 2 from J; bases not matched to a gene: 7. Germline lookup yields CDR1 SQVTM and CDR2 ANQGSEA. CDR3: CSVTTGQGNYGYTF. As DNA, the CDR3 is TGCAGCGTCACAACCGGACAGGGGAACTATGGCTACACCTTC.

The V and J genes are TRBV29-1 and TRBJ2-7, with 11 bases identical to TRBD2. Germline values: CDR1 SQVTM, CDR2 ANQGSEA. The CDR3 has 15 residues. The V segment lost 7 bases and the J segment 2 bases; nucleotides outside the gene matches: 10. This CDR3 reads CSAAGVSGRAYEQYF. In DNA, the CDR3 is TGCAGCGCCGCAGGGGTTAGCGGGAGGGCCTACGAGCAGTACTTC.

This rearrangement joins TRBV3-1 to TRBJ1-1; unclear D gene. With 0 bases removed from V and 4 bases from J, the gap between germline ends came to 21 bases. The CDR3 has 18 amino acids. Looked up from germline, CDR1 is LGHDT and CDR2 is YNNKEL (reference sequence). In DNA form, the CDR3 reads TGTGCCAGCAGCCAAGAAAGGACCAAACCCGGCTTGCGCACTGAAGCTTTCTTT. Amino acids: CASSQERTKPGLRTEAFF.

The sample holds a few counts of this clonotype. The rearrangement uses TRBV27 and TRBJ2-3; 12 bases fit TRBD2. CDR3 size: 15 residues. The junction had 7 bases not matched to a gene; V was cut back by 5 bases and J by 7 bases. The germline gives CDR1 MNHEY, CDR2 SMNVEV (reference sequence). As DNA, the CDR3 is TGTGCCAGCAGTGCGACTAGCGGGAGTCTCAATACGCAGTATTTT. It encodes CASSATSGSLNTQYF.

This clonotype was seen ten or more times. The chain combines TRBV5-1 with TRBJ2-2; D uncertain. CDR3 length: 12 residues. Per germline, CDR1 SGHRS and CDR2 YFSETQ. V lost 5 bases and J lost 6, with 8 bases in between. CDR3 sequence (DNA): TGCGCCAGCAGTGAACCATCCGGGGAGCTGTTTTTT. Protein product: CASSEPSGELFF. Full variable domain (rest looked up from reference TRBV5-1 and TRBJ2-2): KAGVTQTPRYLIKTRGQQVTLSCSPISGHRSVSWYQQTPGQGLQFLFEYFSETQRNKGNFPGRFSGRQFSNSRSEMNVSTLELGDSALYLCASSEPSGELFFGEGSRLTVL.

This clonotype was counted a few times. The chain recombines TRBV6-1 with TRBJ2-3; a weak D match, TRBD2 (6 bases). Germline-derived CDR1 and CDR2 are MNHNS and SASEGT. The CDR3 spans 18 residues. V lost 6 bases and J 3 bases, leaving 25 bases between the germline ends. CDR3 protein: CASSRNRVGGARTDTQYF. The DNA for the CDR3 is TGTGCCAGCAGCCGGAACCGTGTCGGGGGTGCTAGGACAGATACGCAGTATTTT.

The J gene is TRBJ1-6, the V gene TRBV10-3; D gene ambiguous. Germline assignment: CDR1 ENHRY and CDR2 SYGVKD. The CDR3 is 16 amino acids. V lost 4 bases, J lost 5 bases, and 15 bases lay in between. The CDR3 DNA sequence: TGTGCCATCAGTGGACGGAGCAGAAGAGATAATTCACCCCTCCACTTT. This encodes CAISGRSRRDNSPLHF.

This chain uses TRBV12-3 or TRBV12-4 with TRBJ2-3; D is possibly TRBD2 (6 bases). The CDR3 has 13 amino acids. V was shortened by 6 bases and J by 4 bases, with 11 bases between the two germline ends. The CDR3 DNA is TGTGCCAGCAGCCGCTCTAGCGCAGATACGCAGTATTTT. This encodes CASSRSSADTQYF.

The V and J genes are TRBV9 and TRBJ2-1; 13 bases agree with TRBD2. Unmatched junction bases numbered 7, after V lost 0 bases and J lost 10 bases. Germline CDR1 and CDR2: SGDLS and YYNGEE. The CDR3 loop spans 16 amino acids. CDR3 region: CASSVGLAGGGLEQFF. Here the CDR3 DNA reads TGTGCCAGCAGCGTAGGACTAGCGGGAGGAGGATTGGAGCAGTTCTTC.

The sample holds a few counts of this clonotype. The genes are TRBV16 and TRBJ2-7; weak D call: TRBD1 (5 bases). Germline CDR1 reads KGHSY; CDR2 reads FQNENV. Trimming cost V 3 bases and J 7 bases, with 16 bases left between them. This CDR3 region has 14 residues. CDR3 in DNA: TGTGCCAGCAGCCAGGGTCCAGGGTTAAATGAGCAGTACTTC. Translated, it gives CASSQGPGLNEQYF.